This TCR beta chain was documented in a study of T cell repertoires in cytomegalovirus infection. General study points: HLA-C-restricted CMV-specific TCR beta clonotypes prevailed in the ex vivo response. Cumulative frequency (of public TCR beta family members) identified carriers of CMV plus the relevant HLA.

This clonotype came up many times. Antigen specificity is unknown. This CDR3 contains 15 residues. CDR1 SEHNR and CDR2 FQNEAQ come from the germline V gene (reference sequence). With V trimmed by 1 base and J by 9 bases, 4 bases remained unmatched. Each CDR3 protein is one row after TCRdb ran MiXCR on the reads. The data hold over 450,000 distinct CDR3 sequences, with approximately 10% observed a single time. The sequencing input was PBMCs. V is TRBV7-9 and J is TRBJ2-1; TRBD1 aligns across 12 bases. The TCR was taken from a human donor in good health (CMV status not recorded). Some clones in this sample may be carry-over from other donors' samples. Written as DNA, the CDR3 is TGTGCCAGCAGCTTAGATGGGACAGGGGGCGGTGAGCAGTTCTTC. This sequence encodes CASSLDGTGGGEQFF.